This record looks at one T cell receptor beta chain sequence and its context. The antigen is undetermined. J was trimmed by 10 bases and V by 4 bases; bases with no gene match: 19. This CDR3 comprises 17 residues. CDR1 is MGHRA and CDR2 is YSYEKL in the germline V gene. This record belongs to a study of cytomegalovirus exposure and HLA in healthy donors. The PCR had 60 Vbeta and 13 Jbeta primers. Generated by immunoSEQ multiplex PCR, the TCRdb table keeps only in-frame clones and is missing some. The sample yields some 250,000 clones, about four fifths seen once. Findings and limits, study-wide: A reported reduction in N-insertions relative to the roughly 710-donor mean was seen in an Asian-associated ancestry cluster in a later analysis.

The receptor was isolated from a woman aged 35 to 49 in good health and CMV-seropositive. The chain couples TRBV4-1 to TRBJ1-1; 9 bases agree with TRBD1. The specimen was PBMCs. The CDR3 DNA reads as TGCGCCAGCAGCCCCTTGGGGTTGGACAGGGGATTGGGGGTAGCTTTCTTT. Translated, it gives CASSPLGLDRGLGVAFF.